Each of the 18 T cell receptor beta chains below was sequenced from the same sample in a study of cytomegalovirus exposure and HLA in healthy donors. 60 Vbeta and 13 Jbeta primers were used in PCR. Assay: immunoSEQ multiplex PCR; the TCRdb copy retains only in-frame clones and omits some. The sample lists 120,000 to 150,000 clones; roughly 84% were seen once. Sequencing was done on a sample of PBMCs. Receptors were obtained from a boy aged 2-15 years in good health and CMV-seronegative.

The rearrangement uses TRBV5-4 and TRBJ2-3; no firm D call. Germline V gene sequence: CDR1 SGHNT, CDR2 YYREEE (reference sequence). This CDR3 region has 14 residues. The germline V and J ends were trimmed by 0 bases and 3 bases, with 8 bases remaining between them. The DNA of the CDR3 is TGTGCCAGCAGCTTGGCGGTCGGGACAGATACGCAGTATTTT. It translates to CASSLAVGTDTQYF.

V and J are TRBV27 and TRBJ1-1; 7 nucleotides line up with TRBD1. The trim removed 6 bases at V and 7 bases at J, leaving 8 bases unmatched. CDR1 is MNHEY and CDR2 is SMNVEV in the germline V gene (reference sequence). The CDR3 has 13 residues. The CDR3 is CASSPRQGREAFF. The CDR3 DNA reads TGTGCCAGCAGCCCCAGACAGGGCCGTGAAGCTTTCTTT.

The V and J genes are TRBV7-9 and TRBJ2-3; TRBD1 matches 9 bases. Germline V gene data show CDR1 as SEHNR and CDR2 as FQNEAQ (reference sequence). CDR3 length: 15 residues. The V gene end was trimmed by 8 bases and the J gene end by 2 bases; junction bases not matched to a gene: 8. DNA for the CDR3: TGTGCCAGCGGCAGGGACAGGGCGTTCACAGATACGCAGTATTTT. Protein: CASGRDRAFTDTQYF.

V usage is TRBV28 and J usage is TRBJ2-7, with D perhaps matching TRBD2 (5 bases). Germline lookup yields CDR1 MDHEN and CDR2 SYDVKM. CDR3 length equals 14 residues. This chain's CDR3 is CATSLRGEIYEQYF. The CDR3 DNA follows: TGTGCAACCTCCCTCCGGGGAGAGATCTACGAGCAGTACTTC. The full variable domain, completed using reference TRBV28 and TRBJ2-7, is DVKVTQSSRYLVKRTGEKVFLECVQDMDHENMFWYRQDPGLGLRLIYFSYDVKMKEKGDIPEGYSVSREKKERFSLILESASTNQTSMYLCATSLRGEIYEQYFGPGTRLTVT.

The V call is TRBV9, the J call TRBJ1-2; 12 bases match TRBD1. The CDR3 covers 18 residues. Germline V gives CDR1 SGDLS, CDR2 YYNGEE. V shed 4 bases, J shed 2 bases, and the junction held 12 bases outside the gene matches. CDR3 DNA sequence: TGTGCCAGCAGCCCAAACCCGGGACAGGGGGCGGGCAACTATGGCTACACCTTC. Its translation: CASSPNPGQGAGNYGYTF. The complete variable domain, with remaining parts taken from reference TRBV9 and TRBJ1-2, reads DSGVTQTPKHLITATGQRVTLRCSPRSGDLSVYWYQQSLDQGLQFLIQYYNGEERAKGNILERFSAQQFPDLHSELNLSSLELGDSALYFCASSPNPGQGAGNYGYTFGSGTRLTVV.

V is TRBV2 and J is TRBJ1-2; D possibly corresponds to TRBD1 (5 bases). V was pared by 1 base and J by 3 bases, with 9 bases between. CDR1 is SNHLY and CDR2 is FYNNEI in the germline V gene. The CDR3 contains 14 residues. In nucleotides, the CDR3 is TGTGCCAGCAGTGAAGAAAGGGGTGACTATGGCTACACCTTC. Protein sequence: CASSEERGDYGYTF.

V is TRBV4-2 and J is TRBJ2-7; 10 bases line up with TRBD2. The V gene's germline CDR1 is LGHNA and CDR2 YNFKEQ. J gave up 2 bases and V 4 bases, and 26 bases lay outside the gene matches. The CDR3 runs 22 residues. CDR3 in DNA: TGTGCCAGCAGCCCGCACCTCGCCAAGGGGACTAGCGTATTTAGGCCCACCTACGAGCAGTACTTC. Its translation is CASSPHLAKGTSVFRPTYEQYF.

The chain employs TRBV4-1 and TRBJ2-3, with TRBD2 matching over 10 bases. Trimming at V came to 0 bases and at J to 3 bases, leaving 9 bases not matched to a gene. The germline V gene encodes CDR1 MGHRA and CDR2 YSYEKL. The CDR3 sequence is 18 residues long. The CDR3 reads CASSQDTSGGARTDTQYF. As DNA, the CDR3 is TGCGCCAGCAGCCAAGATACCAGCGGGGGGGCCCGGACAGATACGCAGTATTTT.

This clone was seen more than once but under ten times. The V call is TRBV7-3, the J call TRBJ2-1; 8 bases are a match to TRBD2. The V gene's germline CDR1 is SGHTA and CDR2 FQGTGA. The CDR3 runs to 20 residues. V gave up 6 bases and J gave up 0 bases; unmatched junction bases: 19. The CDR3 nucleotides read TGTGCCAGCAGTTCAACCCCGGGGGGGTCCGCCTCACACTCCTACAATGAGCAGTTCTTC. As protein: CASSSTPGGSASHSYNEQFF. Based on the CDR3 plus reference TRBV7-3 and TRBJ2-1, the full variable domain is GAGVSQTPSNKVTEKGKYVELRCDPISGHTALYWYRQSLGQGPEFLIYFQGTGAADDSGLPNDRFFAVRPEGSVSTLKIQRTERGDSAVYLCASSSTPGGSASHSYNEQFFGPGTRLTVL.

This rearrangement joins TRBV5-1 to TRBJ2-1, with 13 bases that match TRBD2. This CDR3 has 17 residues. Looked up from germline, CDR1 is SGHRS and CDR2 is YFSETQ. Trimming cost V 0 bases and J 7 bases; bases outside gene matches: 7. CDR3 residues: CASSLAPTSGGANEQFF. The CDR3 nucleotides read TGCGCCAGCAGCTTGGCTCCTACTAGCGGGGGGGCGAATGAGCAGTTCTTC. The full variable domain, its missing parts supplied by reference TRBV5-1 and TRBJ2-1, is KAGVTQTPRYLIKTRGQQVTLSCSPISGHRSVSWYQQTPGQGLQFLFEYFSETQRNKGNFPGRFSGRQFSNSRSEMNVSTLELGDSALYLCASSLAPTSGGANEQFFGPGTRLTVL.

This chain links TRBV2 with TRBJ2-5; 10 bases map to TRBD1. Near its end, the DNA agrees better with TRBJ2-7, so the J call may be wrong. Germline CDR1 and CDR2: SNHLY and FYNNEI. The CDR3 sequence is 14 residues long. The CDR3 reads CASSVLGTGVEQYF. CDR3 in DNA: TGTGCCAGCAGTGTCCTGGGGACAGGGGTCGAGCAGTACTTC.

The rearrangement uses TRBV19 and TRBJ2-3, with D possibly matching TRBD2 (6 bases). CDR3 length: 14 amino acids. Trimming shortened V by 6 bases and J by 4 bases, and 14 bases separated the two germline ends. The germline gives CDR1 LNHDA, CDR2 SQIVND (reference sequence). CDR3: CASSPMRGPDTQYF. CDR3 coding DNA: TGTGCCAGTAGCCCAATGCGGGGCCCAGATACGCAGTATTTT. The whole variable domain, filled in from reference TRBV19 and TRBJ2-3, reads DGGITQSPKYLFRKEGQNVTLSCEQNLNHDAMYWYRQDPGQGLRLIYYSQIVNDFQKGDIAEGYSVSREKKESFPLTVTSAQKNPTAFYLCASSPMRGPDTQYFGPGTRLTVL.

The chain employs TRBV6-5 and TRBJ2-7; 7 bases are shared with TRBD1. Trimming took 6 bases from V and 2 from J; bases not matched to a gene: 7. The CDR3 spans 14 residues. CDR1 and CDR2 (germline): MNHEY, SVGAGI. CDR3 coding DNA: TGTGCCAGCAGCCGTGGGACAGCCACCTACGAGCAGTACTTC. Protein sequence: CASSRGTATYEQYF.

The gene calls are TRBV5-6 and TRBJ2-7, with D maybe TRBD2 (5 bases). The CDR3 extends over 15 amino acids. The germline CDR1 and CDR2 sequences are SGHDT and YYEEEE. V lost 2 bases and J lost 2, with 14 bases in between. In nucleotides, the CDR3 is TGTGCCAGCAGCTTACGGACTGCTCGCGCCTACGAGCAGTACTTC. Translating gives CASSLRTARAYEQYF. Looking up the rest from reference TRBV5-6 and TRBJ2-7 gives the full variable domain: DAGVTQSPTHLIKTRGQQVTLRCSPKSGHDTVSWYQQALGQGPQFIFQYYEEEERQRGNFPDRFSGHQFPNYSSELNVNALLLGDSALYLCASSLRTARAYEQYFGPGTRLTVT.

The genes are TRBV14 and TRBJ2-5; the D gene is possibly TRBD1 (8 bases). Germline V CDR1 and CDR2: SGHDN, FVKESK. Trimming removed 3 bases at V and 5 bases at J, with 16 bases between. The CDR3 is 15 residues long. In DNA, the CDR3 is TGTGCCAGCAGCCAGTGGACAGGGACTATTGAGACCCAGTACTTC. The encoded protein is CASSQWTGTIETQYF.

CDR3 in DNA: TGTGCCAGCAGCTGGGAGGGGACAGGTGGGCCCTATGGCTACACCTTC. This translates into CASSWEGTGGPYGYTF. The genes are TRBV11-3 and TRBJ1-2, with 8 bases matching TRBD1. The CDR3 runs to 16 residues. Germline CDR1 SGHNT, CDR2 YENEEA. Losses at the gene ends were 4 bases for V and 4 bases for J; bases not matched to a gene: 11. Using reference TRBV11-3 and TRBJ1-2 for the parts outside the CDR3, the full variable domain is EAGVVQSPRYKIIEKKQPVAFWCNPISGHNTLYWYLQNLGQGPELLIRYENEEAVDDSQLPKDRFSAERLKGVDSTLKIQPAELGDSAVYLCASSWEGTGGPYGYTFGSGTRLTVV.

The chain has TRBV18 and TRBJ1-1; the D gene is possibly TRBD1 (5 bases). CDR1 and CDR2 from the germline V gene are KGHSH and LQKENI. Trimming removed 2 bases at V and 3 bases at J, with 10 bases between. The CDR3 spans 14 residues. The chain's CDR3 is CASSPGAGDTEAFF. DNA for the CDR3: TGTGCCAGCTCACCAGGGGCGGGGGACACTGAAGCTTTCTTT. The full variable domain, with the rest looked up from reference TRBV18 and TRBJ1-1, is NAGVMQNPRHLVRRRGQEARLRCSPMKGHSHVYWYRQLPEEGLKFMVYLQKENIIDESGMPKERFSAEFPKEGPSILRIQQVVRGDSAAYFCASSPGAGDTEAFFGQGTRLTVV.

The rearrangement uses TRBV28 and TRBJ2-7; TRBD2 is a possible D gene (5 bases). This CDR3 region has 13 residues. CDR1 MDHEN and CDR2 SYDVKM come from the germline V gene. Trimming took off 7 bases at V and 2 bases at J, with 12 bases between the two ends. CDR3 sequence: CASTSGATYEQYF. DNA of the CDR3: TGTGCCAGCACAAGCGGTGCAACCTACGAGCAGTACTTC.